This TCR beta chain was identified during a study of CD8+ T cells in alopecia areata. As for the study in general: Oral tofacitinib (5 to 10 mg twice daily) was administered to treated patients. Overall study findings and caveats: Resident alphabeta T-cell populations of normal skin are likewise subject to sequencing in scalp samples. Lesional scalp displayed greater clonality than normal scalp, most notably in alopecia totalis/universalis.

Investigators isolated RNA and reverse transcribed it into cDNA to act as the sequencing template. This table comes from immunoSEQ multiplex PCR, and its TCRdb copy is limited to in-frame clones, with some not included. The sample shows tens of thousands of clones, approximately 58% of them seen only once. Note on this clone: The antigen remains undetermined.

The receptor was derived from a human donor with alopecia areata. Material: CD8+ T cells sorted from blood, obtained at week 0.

The DNA of the CDR3 is TGTGCCTGCTCTTCGAACACCGGGGAGCTGTTTTTT. This sequence encodes CACSSNTGELFF. V gene TRBV30 combines with J gene TRBJ2-2; unclear D gene. The V gene's germline CDR1 is GTSNPN and CDR2 SVGIG (reference sequence). CDR3 length: 12 residues. The V end was cut by 6 bases, the J end by 0 bases, with 5 bases between.